This TCR beta chain comes out of a study of cytomegalovirus exposure and HLA in healthy donors. General observations from the study: Most of the CMV-associated TCR beta chains (in a later analysis) appeared to be HLA-restricted. An analysis done earlier found most TCR beta V segments productive about 90% or about 30% of the time.

60 Vbeta and 13 Jbeta primers were used in PCR. This table comes from immunoSEQ multiplex PCR, and its TCRdb copy is limited to in-frame clones, with some not included. The sample has about 80,000 clones, over 70% seen once; the top ten hold less than 8%. Points on this clone: Its target is not known.

This TCR came from a middle-aged woman in good health and CMV-seronegative. Source material: PBMCs.

CDR3 sequence: CASSLRAGGPYEQFF. The CDR3 region has the DNA TGCGCCAGCAGCTTAAGAGCGGGAGGGCCCTATGAGCAGTTCTTC. This chain uses TRBV5-1 with TRBJ2-1, with TRBD2 matching 10 bases. With 2 bases clipped from V and 8 bases from J, the junction kept 7 bases outside the gene matches. The V gene's germline CDR1 is SGHRS and CDR2 YFSETQ. The CDR3 consists of 15 residues.